Listed below are T cell receptor beta chains from one sample, sequenced in a study of vaccination and CD4 T cells after COVID-19. Antigen specificity for these receptors is unknown. TCRdb re-called the PCR reads through MiXCR, storing one row per CDR3 protein. The repertoire holds about 20,000 distinct CDR3 sequences, with nearly 50% as singletons. Source material: CD4+ T cells from blood, cultured in vitro. The receptors originated from a human donor who had recovered from COVID-19. Both conserved end residues are trimmed from each CDR3. A D gene is named only where the DNA matches it firmly.

J: TRBJ2-7
V: TRBV5-1
D: .
CDR3: ASSTDPEYEQY

J: TRBJ1-2
V: TRBV20-1
D: TRBD1
CDR3: SAWDRGADYGYT

J: TRBJ2-5
V: TRBV7-7
D: TRBD2
CDR3: ASMVAGGETQY

J: TRBJ2-5
V: TRBV7-8
D: .
CDR3: ASERLPYQETQY

J: TRBJ2-7
V: TRBV6-2/TRBV6-3
D: TRBD1
CDR3: ASSYGDRGLIRTYEQY

J: TRBJ2-3
V: TRBV20-1
D: TRBD2
CDR3: SAMGLATSTDTQY

J: TRBJ2-3
V: TRBV4-3
D: TRBD2
CDR3: ASSQDLPSGRTDTQY

J: TRBJ2-7
V: TRBV20-1
D: TRBD1
CDR3: SATSTGAYEQY

J: TRBJ2-2
V: TRBV20-1
D: .
CDR3: SARRDYTGELF

J: TRBJ2-7
V: TRBV28
D: TRBD2
CDR3: ASSYSPPPGGYEQY

J: TRBJ1-3
V: TRBV21-1
D: .
CDR3: ASSKAPVYSGNTIY

J: TRBJ2-2
V: TRBV15
D: TRBD1
CDR3: ATSRGDRKAGELF

J: TRBJ1-5
V: TRBV28
D: .
CDR3: ASRVLNQPQH

J: TRBJ1-2
V: TRBV10-3
D: .
CDR3: AISIDSNYGYT

J: TRBJ1-2
V: TRBV7-2
D: TRBD1
CDR3: ASSSGQGAFGYT

J: TRBJ1-2
V: TRBV20-1
D: .
CDR3: SALEGGYGYT

J: TRBJ1-2
V: TRBV5-8
D: TRBD1
CDR3: ASSEQGNIDYGYT

J: TRBJ2-5
V: TRBV30
D: .
CDR3: AWTPADQETQY

J: TRBJ1-1
V: TRBV3-1
D: .
CDR3: ASSQEGITEAF

J: TRBJ1-1
V: TRBV7-8
D: .
CDR3: ASSSQSTGSEAF

J: TRBJ1-1
V: TRBV9
D: TRBD1
CDR3: ASSFRTGKNTEAF

J: TRBJ2-2
V: TRBV7-3
D: .
CDR3: ASSSPNTGELF

J: TRBJ2-3
V: TRBV7-2
D: .
CDR3: ASSLPRVGEETAQY

J: TRBJ1-2
V: TRBV27
D: .
CDR3: ASSPTGRSGYT

J: TRBJ2-5
V: TRBV2
D: .
CDR3: ASSDNRAETQY

J: TRBJ1-6
V: TRBV27
D: .
CDR3: ASSFRLVSPLH

J: TRBJ1-1
V: TRBV12-3/TRBV12-4
D: TRBD1
CDR3: ASSPPPQGEEAF

J: TRBJ1-2
V: TRBV24-1
D: .
CDR3: ATSDGGGYYGYT

J: TRBJ2-7
V: TRBV7-6
D: TRBD2
CDR3: ASSLAGGSYEQY

J: TRBJ2-2
V: TRBV7-2
D: TRBD2
CDR3: ASSPGGYTGELF

J: TRBJ1-1
V: TRBV30
D: .
CDR3: AWRRMGGNTEAF

J: TRBJ2-7
V: TRBV20-1
D: TRBD2
CDR3: SAFGRFGEQY

J: TRBJ2-2
V: TRBV12-3/TRBV12-4
D: .
CDR3: ASRDVGWELF

J: TRBJ1-6
V: TRBV5-3
D: .
CDR3: ARSLDTGQGRGSPLH

J: TRBJ2-3
V: TRBV6-5
D: .
CDR3: ASRYLSTDTQY

J: TRBJ2-1
V: TRBV5-6
D: .
CDR3: ASSLLGDEQF

J: TRBJ1-1
V: TRBV20-1
D: .
CDR3: SARPRDIPTEAF

J: TRBJ2-1
V: TRBV20-1
D: TRBD2
CDR3: SPLRGDPHNEQF

J: TRBJ1-3
V: TRBV19
D: .
CDR3: ASSTPGGNTIY

J: TRBJ1-5
V: TRBV6-2/TRBV6-3
D: .
CDR3: ASSSGPWYQPQH

J: TRBJ1-1
V: TRBV2
D: TRBD1
CDR3: ASSGASGGHTEAF

J: TRBJ2-3
V: TRBV5-5
D: .
CDR3: ASSSLATDTQY

J: TRBJ1-3
V: TRBV28
D: TRBD1
CDR3: ASSPPTGGNTIY

J: TRBJ1-2
V: TRBV11-2
D: .
CDR3: ASSLDRGNYGYT

J: TRBJ1-6
V: TRBV27
D: .
CDR3: ASSRAGAGYNSPLH

J: TRBJ2-1
V: TRBV4-1
D: .
CDR3: ASSRVPGLYNEQF

J: TRBJ2-7
V: TRBV6-2/TRBV6-3
D: .
CDR3: ASSPPFNGDYEQY

J: TRBJ2-7
V: TRBV20-1
D: TRBD2
CDR3: SARALGTSGLYEQY

J: TRBJ1-5
V: TRBV20-1
D: TRBD1
CDR3: SATRDRGNQPQH

J: TRBJ1-4
V: TRBV6-1
D: .
CDR3: ASKSGVRGGNEKLF

J: TRBJ1-5
V: TRBV30
D: .
CDR3: AWSDIGGGQPQH

J: TRBJ2-7
V: TRBV7-9
D: TRBD2
CDR3: ASSASGREGEQY

J: TRBJ1-2
V: TRBV2
D: TRBD1
CDR3: ASTAGQVYGYT

J: TRBJ2-5
V: TRBV6-1
D: .
CDR3: ASTPGETQY

J: TRBJ2-6
V: TRBV19
D: .
CDR3: ASSRGVGFSGANVLT

J: TRBJ1-5
V: TRBV12-5
D: .
CDR3: ASGWGTGGNQPQH

J: TRBJ1-5
V: TRBV19
D: .
CDR3: ASSIFRGDQPQH

J: TRBJ1-5
V: TRBV19
D: .
CDR3: ASSIEGTTFDSNQPQH

J: TRBJ2-1
V: TRBV28
D: .
CDR3: ASSGPGHRSYNEQF

J: TRBJ2-7
V: TRBV19
D: .
CDR3: ASSRQSSYEQY